The clone carrying this TCR beta chain was found once. This sample was taken from a study of T cell changes during pregnancy in multiple sclerosis. Produced via immunoSEQ multiplex PCR; TCRdb's table is partial and in-frame only. The sample yields 90,000 to 100,000 clones, about 92% seen once. This CDR3 has 16 residues. This clonotype was obtained from a female donor with multiple sclerosis, enrolled in a pregnancy study. Sequencing was performed on peripheral blood, taken in the first trimester of pregnancy. V and J are TRBV12-2 and TRBJ2-7; TRBD2, the table's D call, was not compared with the DNA. TRBV12-2 counts as a pseudogene. CDR3 sequence: CASRLECGSPSDEQYF. The CDR3 bases are TGTGCAAGTCGCTTAGAATGCGGGAGCCCCTCCGACGAGCAGTACTTC.